This T cell receptor beta chain was sequenced for a study of beta chain features in type 1 diabetes. Study at large: Regarding age, gender and cell yields, patients proved similar to healthy donors. The study's findings and limits: The similarity of naive, central memory and Treg TCRB repertoires appeared greater among patients than among healthy donors. More deletions and fewer insertions at VDJ junctions were seen in type 1 diabetes patients.

Concerning this clone itself: Antigen unknown.

This CDR3 has 13 amino acids. The germline gives CDR1 SGHDT, CDR2 YYEEEE. V was pared by 4 bases and J by 6 bases, with 13 bases between. The isolated RNA, all of it, was reverse transcribed, so expressed TCRB transcripts were what got sequenced. Libraries were prepared by immunoSEQ multiplex PCR; TCRdb keeps only in-frame clonotypes and omits some of them. The table includes 250,000 to 350,000 clones, 11% to 15% detected once. The clonotype comes from a man aged 30-40 years in good health. The sample was central memory CD4+ T cells from blood. The genes are TRBV5-6 and TRBJ1-2, with D possibly TRBD1 on 6 matching bases. The CDR3 sequence is CASSGDRRDGYTF. CDR3 sequence (DNA): TGTGCCAGCAGCGGTGACAGGAGAGATGGCTACACCTTC.